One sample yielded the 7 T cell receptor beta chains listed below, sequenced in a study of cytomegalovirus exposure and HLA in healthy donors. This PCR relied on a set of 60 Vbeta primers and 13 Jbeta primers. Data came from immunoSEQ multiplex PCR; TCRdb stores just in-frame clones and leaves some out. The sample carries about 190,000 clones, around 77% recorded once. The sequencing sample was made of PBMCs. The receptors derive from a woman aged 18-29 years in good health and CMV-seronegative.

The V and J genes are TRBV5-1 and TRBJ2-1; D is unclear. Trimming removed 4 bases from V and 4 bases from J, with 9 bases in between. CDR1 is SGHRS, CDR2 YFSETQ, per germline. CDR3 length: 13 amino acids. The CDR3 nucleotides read TGCGCCAGCAGCATAGAGAAATACAATGAGCAGTTCTTC. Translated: CASSIEKYNEQFF. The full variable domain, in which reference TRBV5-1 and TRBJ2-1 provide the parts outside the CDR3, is KAGVTQTPRYLIKTRGQQVTLSCSPISGHRSVSWYQQTPGQGLQFLFEYFSETQRNKGNFPGRFSGRQFSNSRSEMNVSTLELGDSALYLCASSIEKYNEQFFGPGTRLTVL.

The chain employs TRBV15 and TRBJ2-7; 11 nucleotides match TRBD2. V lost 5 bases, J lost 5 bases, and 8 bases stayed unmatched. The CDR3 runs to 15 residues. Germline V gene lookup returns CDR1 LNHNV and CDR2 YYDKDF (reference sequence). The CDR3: CATSSYTSGRHEQYF. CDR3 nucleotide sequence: TGTGCCACCAGCTCATATACTAGCGGGAGACACGAGCAGTACTTC.

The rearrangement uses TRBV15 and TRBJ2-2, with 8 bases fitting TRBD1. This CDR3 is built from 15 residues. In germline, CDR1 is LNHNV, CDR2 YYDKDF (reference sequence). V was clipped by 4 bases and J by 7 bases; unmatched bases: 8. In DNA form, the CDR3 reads TGTGCCACCAGCACCAGGACAGGGTCAAACGGGGAGCTGTTTTTT. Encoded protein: CATSTRTGSNGELFF.

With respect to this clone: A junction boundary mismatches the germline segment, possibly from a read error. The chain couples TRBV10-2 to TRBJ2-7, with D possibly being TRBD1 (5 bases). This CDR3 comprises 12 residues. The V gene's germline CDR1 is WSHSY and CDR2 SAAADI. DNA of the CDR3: TGCGCCAGCAGTGAGGATTGGGGCAGGGAAGACTTC. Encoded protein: CASSEDWGREDF.

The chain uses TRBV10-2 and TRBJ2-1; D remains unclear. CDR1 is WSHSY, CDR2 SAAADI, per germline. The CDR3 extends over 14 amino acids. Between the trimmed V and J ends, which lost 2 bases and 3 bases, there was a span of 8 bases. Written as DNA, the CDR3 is TGCGCCAGCAGTGAGAGGAGCGTCTACAATGAGCAGTTCTTC. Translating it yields CASSERSVYNEQFF.

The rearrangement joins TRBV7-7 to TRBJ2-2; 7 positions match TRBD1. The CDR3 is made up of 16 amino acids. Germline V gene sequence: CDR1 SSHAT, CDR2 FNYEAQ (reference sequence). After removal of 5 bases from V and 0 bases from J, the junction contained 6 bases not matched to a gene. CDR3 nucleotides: TGTGCCAGCAGCCGACGGGACAGAGCGAACACCGGGGAGCTGTTTTTT. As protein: CASSRRDRANTGELFF. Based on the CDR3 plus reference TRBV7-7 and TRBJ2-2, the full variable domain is GAGVSQSPRYKVTKRGQDVTLRCDPISSHATLYWYQQALGQGPEFLTYFNYEAQPDKSGLPSDRFSAERPEGSISTLTIQRTEQRDSAMYRCASSRRDRANTGELFFGEGSRLTVL.

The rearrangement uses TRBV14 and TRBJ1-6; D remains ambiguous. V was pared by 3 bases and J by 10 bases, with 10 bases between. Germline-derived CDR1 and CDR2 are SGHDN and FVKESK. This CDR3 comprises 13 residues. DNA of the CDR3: TGTGCCAGCAGCCAGGGCAATCGATCACCCCTCCACTTT. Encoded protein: CASSQGNRSPLHF.